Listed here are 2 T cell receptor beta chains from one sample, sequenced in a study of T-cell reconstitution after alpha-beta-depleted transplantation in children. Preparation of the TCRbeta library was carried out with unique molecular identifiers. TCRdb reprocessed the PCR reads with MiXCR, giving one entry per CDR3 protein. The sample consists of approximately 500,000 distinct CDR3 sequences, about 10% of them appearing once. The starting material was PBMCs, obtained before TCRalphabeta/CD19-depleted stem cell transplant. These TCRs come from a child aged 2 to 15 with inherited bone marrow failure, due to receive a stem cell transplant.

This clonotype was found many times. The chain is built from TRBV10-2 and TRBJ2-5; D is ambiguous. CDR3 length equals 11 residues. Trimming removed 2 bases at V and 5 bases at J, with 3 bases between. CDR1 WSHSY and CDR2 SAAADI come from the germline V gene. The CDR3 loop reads CASSEVETQYF. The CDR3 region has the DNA TGCGCCAGCAGTGAGGTGGAGACCCAGTACTTC.

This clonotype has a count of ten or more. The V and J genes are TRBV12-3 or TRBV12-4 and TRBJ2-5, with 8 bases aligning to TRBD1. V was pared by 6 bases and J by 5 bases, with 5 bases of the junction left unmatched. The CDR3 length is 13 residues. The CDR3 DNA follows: TGTGCCAGCAGGAAAACAGGGGGGGAGACCCAGTACTTC. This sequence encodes CASRKTGGETQYF.